This TCR beta chain was identified during a study of T cell clonality in common variable immunodeficiency. Notes on the study in general: CVID subjects shared fewer TCRbeta clones than healthy controls did. Repertoire-complication correlations in CVID were limited by patient heterogeneity.

CDR1 is SGHRS and CDR2 is YFSETQ in the germline V gene. CDR3 length equals 14 residues. Measured with immunoSEQ multiplex PCR; TCRdb has only the in-frame clones, and not every one. The sample counts 52,000 or so clones, none seen once; the ten largest own approximately 0.84%. This clone was detected a few times. The antigen remains unidentified. The CDR3 end lies 3 residues beyond the end of the read and is filled in from the germline J gene. The genes are TRBV5-1 and TRBJ1-4, with D possibly matching TRBD1 (6 bases). The sequence was obtained from a person aged 18 to 75 in good health. The specimen sequenced was peripheral blood mononuclear cells. The covered CDR3 bases are TGCGCCAGCAGCCCAGGACAGAGAAATTCACCA. As protein: CASSPGQRNSP. The entire CDR3 sequence reads CASSPGQRNSPLFF.